This entry lists 29 T cell receptor beta chains sequenced from one sample in a study of T cells in Graves' hyperthyroidism and ophthalmopathy. Amplification of TCR beta CDR3 regions was performed using RNA transcripts as template. HTBI primers drove first-round RT-PCR of the TCR CDR3. TCRdb used MiXCR to reprocess the multiplex PCR reads, holding one entry per CDR3 protein. The sample includes hundreds of thousands of distinct CDR3 sequences, roughly 15% of them seen just once. Material: blood. The source is a man aged 18 to 30 with Graves' ophthalmopathy.

This clonotype was picked up a small number of times. The gene calls are TRBV3-1 and TRBJ2-5; D call uncertain. The CDR3 contains 14 residues. Germline V lookup: CDR1 LGHDT, CDR2 YNNKEL (reference sequence). Trimming shortened V by 0 bases and J by 5 bases, and 10 bases separated the two germline ends. The CDR3 protein is CASSQDPGGETQYF. CDR3 in DNA: TGTGCCAGCAGCCAAGACCCGGGTGGGGAGACCCAGTACTTC.

There are many counts of this clonotype. The chain joins TRBV20-1 to TRBJ2-1; D uncertain. Trimming cost V 3 bases and J 3 bases, with 9 bases left between them. There are 13 residues in the CDR3. Germline V gene sequence: CDR1 DFQATT, CDR2 SNEGSKA (reference sequence). The CDR3 here is CSASEANYNEQFF. For the CDR3, the DNA is TGCAGTGCTAGTGAAGCAAACTACAATGAGCAGTTCTTC.

There are many counts of this clonotype. The chain links TRBV3-1 to TRBJ2-7; 12 bases match TRBD1. Germline trimming cut 4 bases from V and 7 bases from J; bases unmatched to any gene: 8. Germline values: CDR1 LGHDT, CDR2 YNNKEL (reference sequence). The CDR3 is 15 amino acids. CDR3 bases: TGTGCCAGCAGCCTCCTGGGACAGGGGGCAGCGGAGCAGTACTTC. This translates into CASSLLGQGAAEQYF.

This clonotype occurred many times. This rearrangement joins TRBV5-1 to TRBJ1-1, with TRBD1 identical over 10 bases. CDR3 length: 16 residues. The V and J ends lost 0 bases and 5 bases, in that order; junction bases with no gene match: 7. The germline V gene encodes CDR1 SGHRS and CDR2 YFSETQ. CDR3 DNA: TGCGCCAGCAGCTTGGGCGACAGGGGGCTGGGGACTGAAGCTTTCTTT. Protein sequence: CASSLGDRGLGTEAFF.

This clonotype was seen ten or more times. The chain is built from TRBV6-1 and TRBJ2-5; D uncertain. The CDR3 loop spans 15 amino acids. The germline V gene encodes CDR1 MNHNS and CDR2 SASEGT. V lost 1 base and J lost 7, with 16 bases in between. Here the CDR3 reads CASSEETARSVTQYF. The CDR3 bases are TGTGCCAGCAGTGAAGAGACGGCGAGGAGTGTGACCCAGTACTTC.

This clonotype was picked up many times. An end of the junction differs from the germline gene, which may be a read error. The genes are TRBV3-1 and TRBJ2-1; 8 bases match TRBD1. There are 15 residues in the CDR3. CDR1 and CDR2 from the germline V gene are LGHDT and YNNKEL (reference sequence). In DNA, the CDR3 is TGTGCCAGCACCCAAGGCCAGGGGGCTTACAATGAGCAGTTCTTC. It is translated as CASTQGQGAYNEQFF.

The chain links TRBV29-1 to TRBJ1-3; D is unclear. Germline V lookup: CDR1 SQVTM, CDR2 ANQGSEA. The CDR3 is 11 amino acids. Trimming removed 5 bases at V and 3 bases at J, with 5 bases between. The DNA of the CDR3 is TGCAGCGTTCTGGTTGGAAACACCATATATTTT. Its translation: CSVLVGNTIYF.

Regarding this clonotype: A much larger clone lies one base from this, so it may be a read error. The J gene is TRBJ2-5, the V gene TRBV7-3, with D unresolved. The germline CDR1 and CDR2 sequences are SGHTA and FQGTGA. CDR3 length equals 14 residues. This chain's CDR3 is CAGSLGPAQETQYF. In nucleotides, the CDR3 is TGTGCCGGCAGCTTAGGCCCAGCACAAGAGACCCAGTACTTC.

As regards this clonotype: This could be a read error, since a much larger clone is one nucleotide away. The rearrangement uses TRBV3-1 and TRBJ1-2; D is unresolved. The CDR3 loop spans 15 amino acids. V shed 4 bases and J shed 4 bases, with 16 bases lying between them. Germline lookup yields CDR1 LGHDT and CDR2 YNNKEL (reference sequence). CDR3 region: CASSRDVTGFYGYTF. CDR3 in DNA: TGTGCCAGCAGCCGAGATGTTACGGGGTTCTATGGCTACACCTTC.

This clonotype was observed at least ten times. The rearrangement links TRBV2 to TRBJ2-3; D remains ambiguous. The V end lost 7 bases, the J end lost 3 bases, and 5 bases lay between the germline ends. Germline loops: CDR1 SNHLY, CDR2 FYNNEI. The CDR3 is made up of 11 amino acids. This chain's CDR3 is CASKGTDTQYF. CDR3 coding DNA: TGTGCCAGCAAAGGTACAGATACGCAGTATTTT.

Many counts were recorded for this clonotype. V is TRBV20-1 and J is TRBJ1-4; no reliable D call. Germline CDR1 reads DFQATT; CDR2 reads SNEGSKA (reference sequence). Trimming took off 6 bases at V and 4 bases at J, with 12 bases between the two ends. The CDR3 sequence is 13 residues long. The CDR3 DNA sequence: TGCAGTGCGCACATACCGGATAATGAAAAACTGTTTTTT. It encodes CSAHIPDNEKLFF.

This clonotype was observed at least ten times. The chain combines TRBV7-9 with TRBJ1-5, with D possibly matching TRBD1 (5 bases). V was trimmed by 1 base and J by 3 bases, leaving 10 bases between them. This CDR3 has 15 amino acids. Germline V lookup: CDR1 SEHNR, CDR2 FQNEAQ (reference sequence). CDR3 sequence: CASSLVGGFNQPQHF. CDR3 DNA sequence: TGTGCCAGCAGCTTAGTTGGGGGATTCAATCAGCCCCAGCATTTT.

V is TRBV6-1 and J is TRBJ2-2; perhaps TRBD2 as D (5 bases). The CDR3 totals 15 residues. V dropped 3 bases and J dropped 3 bases, with 11 bases sitting between them. Germline V gives CDR1 MNHNS, CDR2 SASEGT. In DNA form, the CDR3 reads TGTGCCAGCAGTGATTGGGGAGTGGACACCGGGGAGCTGTTTTTT. It yields the protein CASSDWGVDTGELFF.

This clonotype was seen ten or more times. J is TRBJ1-4 and V is TRBV6-1, with 7 bases identical to TRBD1. The CDR3 covers 14 residues. Germline V gene lookup returns CDR1 MNHNS and CDR2 SASEGT. CDR3 loop: CATSPGQSNEKLFF. The DNA of the CDR3 is TGTGCGACCTCCCCGGGACAGTCTAATGAAAAACTGTTTTTT.

This rearrangement joins TRBV7-2 to TRBJ2-3; no reliable D call. This CDR3 is built from 14 residues. Trimming removed 5 bases at V and 0 bases at J, with 9 bases between. Germline assignment: CDR1 SGHTA and CDR2 FQGNSA. The CDR3 protein is CASSVVASTDTQYF. CDR3 bases: TGTGCCAGCAGCGTCGTTGCGAGCACAGATACGCAGTATTTT.

This clonotype came up a few times. This rearrangement joins TRBV5-1 to TRBJ2-7; 8 positions match TRBD1. The germline CDR1 and CDR2 sequences are SGHRS and YFSETQ. The CDR3 runs 14 residues. J was trimmed by 3 bases and V by 2 bases; bases with no gene match: 4. The chain's CDR3 is CASSFGTGHYEQYF. CDR3 coding DNA: TGCGCCAGCAGCTTCGGGACAGGCCACTACGAGCAGTACTTC. The whole variable domain, filled in from reference TRBV5-1 and TRBJ2-7, reads KAGVTQTPRYLIKTRGQQVTLSCSPISGHRSVSWYQQTPGQGLQFLFEYFSETQRNKGNFPGRFSGRQFSNSRSEMNVSTLELGDSALYLCASSFGTGHYEQYFGPGTRLTVT.

This clonotype came up once. One base away lies a much larger clone, so this may be a sequencing read error. The chain employs TRBV28 and TRBJ1-2; D remains ambiguous. From germline, CDR1 is MDHEN and CDR2 SYDVKM. The germline V and J ends were trimmed by 6 bases and 3 bases, with 17 bases remaining between them. The CDR3 is 15 amino acids. The CDR3: CASSPRTQADYGYTF. CDR3 in DNA: TGTGCCAGCAGCCCCCGGACGCAAGCTGACTATGGCTACACCTTC.

This clonotype was picked up many times. V usage is TRBV3-1 and J usage is TRBJ1-4; no reliable D call. Germline-derived CDR1 and CDR2 are LGHDT and YNNKEL (reference sequence). The germline V and J ends were trimmed by 4 bases and 7 bases, with 7 bases remaining between them. This CDR3 region has 12 residues. The CDR3 region is CASSRLSEKLFF. CDR3 DNA: TGTGCCAGCAGCCGACTAAGTGAAAAACTGTTTTTT.

The chain couples TRBV5-1 to TRBJ1-2; no reliable D call. Germline-derived CDR1 and CDR2 are SGHRS and YFSETQ. The germline V and J ends were trimmed by 4 bases and 7 bases, with 17 bases remaining between them. There are 14 residues in the CDR3. The CDR3 DNA is TGCGCCAGCAGCCCTAAGACAACTCCGGGTGGCTACACCTTC. This gives the protein CASSPKTTPGGYTF.

The chain links TRBV6-2 or TRBV6-3 to TRBJ2-3; tentative D call: TRBD2 (6 bases). Per germline, CDR1 MNHEY and CDR2 SVGEGT. V was pared by 10 bases and J by 0 bases, with 14 bases between. This CDR3 is 14 amino acids long. The CDR3 is CATTVAASTDTQYF. The CDR3 DNA reads as TGTGCCACCACGGTAGCGGCAAGCACAGATACGCAGTATTTT.

There are a few counts of this clonotype. The chain couples TRBV13 to TRBJ1-5; D not resolved. Deletions cut 3 bases from V and 3 bases from J, with 3 bases between. Germline CDR1 is PRHDT and CDR2 is FYEKMQ (reference sequence). The CDR3 loop spans 12 amino acids. The CDR3 bases are TGTGCCAGCAGCTTTTTCAATCAGCCCCAGCATTTT. It codes for CASSFFNQPQHF.

The chain couples TRBV19 to TRBJ1-2, with D unclear. CDR1 and CDR2 from the germline V gene are LNHDA and SQIVND (reference sequence). The CDR3 totals 11 residues. With 4 bases removed from V and 7 bases from J, the gap between germline ends came to 7 bases. The CDR3 here is CASSTAFGYTF. CDR3 nucleotide sequence: TGTGCCAGTAGTACGGCTTTTGGCTACACCTTC.

This clonotype was seen only a few times. The chain combines TRBV10-3 with TRBJ1-6; TRBD1 might be the D (5 bases). The CDR3 has 14 residues. With 4 bases removed from V and 8 bases from J, the gap between germline ends came to 12 bases. Germline loops: CDR1 ENHRY, CDR2 SYGVKD. CDR3 DNA sequence: TGTGCCATCAGTGTGGTGGGGCACGATTCACCCCTCCACTTT. This translates into CAISVVGHDSPLHF.

The chain carries TRBV5-1 and TRBJ2-5; the D gene is possibly TRBD1 (6 bases). Germline assignment: CDR1 SGHRS and CDR2 YFSETQ. V was trimmed by 1 base and J by 5 bases, leaving 12 bases between them. The CDR3 spans 14 residues. In DNA form, the CDR3 reads TGCGCCAGCAGCTTGACAGGGCAGGGTGAGACCCAGTACTTC. Translating gives CASSLTGQGETQYF.

As concerns this clonotype: This sequence may be a read error, since a much larger clone differs from it by one base. This sequence joins TRBV2 and TRBJ2-1, with TRBD2 identical over 9 bases. The end of the DNA fits TRBJ2-7 better, so the J call may be wrong. The CDR3 is made up of 16 amino acids. The germline gives CDR1 SNHLY, CDR2 FYNNEI. The CDR3: CASRGSGGPSYNEQYF. The CDR3, as DNA: TGTGCCAGCAGGGGGAGCGGGGGGCCCTCCTACAATGAGCAGTACTTC.

Many counts were recorded for this clonotype. The chain couples TRBV13 to TRBJ1-5, with TRBD1 identical over 7 bases. J was trimmed by 6 bases and V by 2 bases; bases with no gene match: 13. CDR3 length equals 17 residues. The V gene's germline CDR1 is PRHDT and CDR2 FYEKMQ (reference sequence). The CDR3 DNA reads as TGTGCCAGCAGCTTAAGTCGGTCGAGCAGGGGGGTTCAGCCCCAGCATTTT. It yields the protein CASSLSRSSRGVQPQHF.

Many counts were recorded for this clonotype. The chain links TRBV10-3 to TRBJ2-7; 14 bases are a match to TRBD2. Trimming removed 10 bases from V and 0 bases from J; junction bases left unmatched: 8. The CDR3 is 16 amino acids. CDR1 and CDR2 from the germline V gene are ENHRY and SYGVKD. The CDR3 is CASLGTSGGSSYEQYF. For the CDR3, the DNA is TGTGCCAGCCTCGGGACTAGCGGGGGAAGCTCCTACGAGCAGTACTTC.

This clonotype was recorded at least ten times. The chain employs TRBV30 and TRBJ1-2, with 10 bases identical to TRBD1. Losses at the gene ends were 4 bases for V and 4 bases for J; bases not matched to a gene: 9. The CDR3 extends over 15 amino acids. The germline V gene encodes CDR1 GTSNPN and CDR2 SVGIG (reference sequence). The CDR3 is CAWTQRDRGGYGYTF. The CDR3 region has the DNA TGTGCCTGGACTCAAAGGGACAGGGGTGGCTATGGCTACACCTTC.

At least ten counts were recorded for this clonotype. The chain is built from TRBV15 and TRBJ2-7; 9 bases match TRBD2. The CDR3 contains 14 residues. Germline V gene sequence: CDR1 LNHNV, CDR2 YYDKDF (reference sequence). Trimming cost V 1 base and J 4 bases; bases outside gene matches: 2. The CDR3 DNA follows: TGTGCCACCAGCAGAGTCGCGGGAGGGTACGAGCAGTACTTC. This encodes CATSRVAGGYEQYF.